The 22 T cell receptor beta chains below all came from one sample that was sequenced in a study of Graves' ophthalmopathy and Graves' hyperthyroidism (dated by TCRdb to about 2018). The reads were generated on an Illumina HiSeq 2000. TCR beta CDR3 regions were amplified from RNA transcripts for repertoire sequencing. The first round of RT-PCR was done with HTBI primers and the Qiagen OneStep RT-PCR kit, and was followed by a second round of multiplex PCR, then size selection and purification. TCRdb trimmed public reads at Q25 via fastp, called clones via MiXCR and kept in-frame beta chains. For every CDR3 protein sequence, its rows merge into one entry that carries the most common genes and DNA. The sample table contains approximately 540,000 distinct CDR3 sequences; only one count was recorded for about two fifths of them. The ten largest clones add up to roughly 4% of the sample. Sequencing was carried out using peripheral blood or thyroid tissue (not recorded which). These TCRs come from an adult man with Graves' hyperthyroidism.

Of note for this clonotype: One end of the junction fails to match germline, which may point to a read error. The CDR3 loop is CASSSGGSSFSQETQYF. The DNA of the CDR3 is TGCGCCAGCAGCTCCGGTGGGAGCTCCTTCAGCCAAGAGACCCAGTACTTC. The chain links TRBV7-9 to TRBJ2-5; D may be TRBD2 (5 bases). Germline CDR1 is SEHNR and CDR2 is FQNEAQ (reference sequence). The CDR3 length is 17 residues.

V gene TRBV9 combines with J gene TRBJ2-7, with 16 bases matching TRBD2. The DNA end is more similar to TRBJ2-1, so the J call may be wrong. This CDR3 spans 17 amino acids. In germline, CDR1 is SGDLS, CDR2 YYNGEE. Here the CDR3 reads CASSVAGLAGGPHEQFF. CDR3 coding DNA: TGTGCCAGCAGCGTAGCGGGACTAGCGGGAGGGCCGCATGAGCAGTTCTTC.

This chain uses TRBV20-1 with TRBJ1-5; 9 bases align to TRBD1. Germline CDR1 reads DFQATT; CDR2 reads SNEGSKA (reference sequence). J gave up 5 bases and V 5 bases, and 13 bases lay outside the gene matches. The CDR3 contains 16 residues. The CDR3, as DNA: TGCAGTGCTCAAACAGGGGGCATGGGGTCGGATCAGCCCCAGCATTTT. Its protein product is CSAQTGGMGSDQPQHF.

The chain uses TRBV5-1 and TRBJ2-3, with a tentative D call TRBD2 (6 bases). Trimming shortened V by 4 bases and J by 1 base, and 16 bases separated the two germline ends. CDR1 and CDR2 from the germline V gene are SGHRS and YFSETQ. The CDR3 contains 16 residues. CDR3 nucleotide sequence: TGCGCCAGCAGCGCGGGTTCGGTAGCGGGCACAGATACGCAGTATTTT. Encoded protein: CASSAGSVAGTDTQYF.

This chain uses TRBV27 with TRBJ2-7, with 8 nucleotides matching TRBD1. Trimming cost V 7 bases and J 4 bases; bases outside gene matches: 9. The CDR3 runs to 14 residues. Germline V CDR1 and CDR2: MNHEY, SMNVEV (reference sequence). Written as DNA, the CDR3 is TGTGCCAGCACCATTACTCAGGGGGCGTACGAGCAGTACTTC. This translates into CASTITQGAYEQYF.

At least ten counts were recorded for this clonotype. The V gene is TRBV2, the J gene TRBJ2-3, with a weak D call TRBD2 (5 bases). Trimming left V 3 bases short and J 2 bases short, with 9 bases between. The V gene's germline CDR1 is SNHLY and CDR2 FYNNEI. The CDR3 is 14 residues long. CDR3 loop: CASSDERITDTQYF. The DNA of the CDR3 is TGTGCCAGCAGTGACGAGCGGATCACAGATACGCAGTATTTT.

This clonotype came up many times. V is TRBV19 and J is TRBJ1-1; D remains unclear. CDR1 and CDR2 from the germline V gene are LNHDA and SQIVND (reference sequence). V lost 3 bases and J 5 bases, leaving 13 bases between the germline ends. The CDR3 loop spans 14 amino acids. CDR3 bases: TGTGCCAGTAGTATGATGGGGATTCGGACTGAAGCTTTCTTT. Its translation: CASSMMGIRTEAFF.

This rearrangement joins TRBV20-1 to TRBJ2-2; D uncertain. With 7 bases removed from V and 1 base from J, the gap between germline ends came to 7 bases. The CDR3 length is 12 residues. Germline V CDR1 and CDR2: DFQATT, SNEGSKA (reference sequence). The CDR3 sequence is CSVQMNTGELFF. In DNA, the CDR3 is TGCAGTGTACAGATGAACACCGGGGAGCTGTTTTTT.

This clonotype was found many times. V usage is TRBV20-1 and J usage is TRBJ1-5; 9 nucleotides align to TRBD1. In germline, CDR1 is DFQATT, CDR2 SNEGSKA (reference sequence). Trimming removed 3 bases from V and 7 bases from J; junction bases left unmatched: 10. The CDR3 runs to 15 residues. CDR3 sequence reads: CSASVNRGLGQPQHF. CDR3 coding DNA: TGCAGTGCTAGTGTTAACAGGGGGCTGGGGCAGCCCCAGCATTTT.

This clonotype was observed a few times. The chain combines TRBV27 with TRBJ1-6, with unresolved D. The germline CDR1 and CDR2 sequences are MNHEY and SMNVEV (reference sequence). This CDR3 spans 13 amino acids. Trimming pared 6 bases from V and 9 bases from J, leaving 12 bases between. CDR3 protein: CASRIDITSPLHF. In DNA, the CDR3 is TGTGCCAGCAGGATCGACATAACTTCACCCCTCCACTTT.

This clonotype was observed many times. J is TRBJ2-7 and V is TRBV2, with 8 bases identical to TRBD1. After removal of 8 bases from V and 0 bases from J, the junction contained 6 bases not matched to a gene. The CDR3 spans 14 residues. Germline V CDR1 and CDR2: SNHLY, FYNNEI. The CDR3 DNA sequence: TGTGCCAGCTCCCCAGGGGGCAGCTCCTACGAGCAGTACTTC. Amino acids: CASSPGGSSYEQYF.

This clonotype was detected many times. The chain has TRBV24-1 and TRBJ1-5; unclear D gene. Germline loops: CDR1 KGHDR, CDR2 SFDVKD. This CDR3 comprises 13 residues. The ends were cut back, 7 bases at V and 0 bases at J, with 6 bases in the middle. The CDR3 DNA is TGTGCCACCAGAGGAACTAGCAATCAGCCCCAGCATTTT. Translated: CATRGTSNQPQHF.

Points on this clonotype: Since the CDR3 does not end with the conserved phenylalanine or tryptophan, this likely comes from a read error. It is unclear where the CDR3 begins or ends on the DNA, so no DNA is shown, and the CDR3 is as TCRdb lists it. The chain recombines TRBV20-1 with TRBJ2-7; the table gives TRBD2 as D, unverified against the DNA. Germline V lookup: CDR1 DFQATT, CDR2 SNEGSKA (reference sequence). The CDR3 comprises 13 residues, both ends counted. This chain's CDR3 is CSAYARDTTPYAG.

The J gene is TRBJ2-3, the V gene TRBV7-9; TRBD2 aligns across 9 bases. Trimming removed 5 bases from V and 0 bases from J; junction bases left unmatched: 6. This CDR3 has 16 residues. CDR1 and CDR2 from the germline V gene are SEHNR and FQNEAQ (reference sequence). The CDR3 region has the DNA TGTGCCAGCAGCCCGGAACTAGCGGGTAGCACAGATACGCAGTATTTT. Protein: CASSPELAGSTDTQYF.

The table lists this clonotype with many counts. The chain has TRBV4-2 and TRBJ1-3; D gene unclear. There are 16 residues in the CDR3. Trimming removed 0 bases at V and 2 bases at J, with 11 bases between. Germline V gives CDR1 LGHNA, CDR2 YNFKEQ. The CDR3 region is CASSQEVGRTGNTIYF. The CDR3 nucleotides are TGTGCCAGCAGCCAAGAGGTCGGTAGGACTGGAAACACCATATATTTT.

The chain employs TRBV7-2 and TRBJ2-2; D perhaps matches TRBD2 (6 bases). This CDR3 contains 14 residues. Trimming pared 6 bases from V and 16 bases from J, leaving 24 bases between. Looked up from germline, CDR1 is SGHTA and CDR2 is FQGNSA. CDR3 region: CASRFGGSGEGQFF. The CDR3 region has the DNA TGTGCCAGCAGATTCGGCGGGTCGGGGGAAGGGCAGTTTTTT.

The chain couples TRBV29-1 to TRBJ1-1; D not certain. Germline CDR1 SQVTM, CDR2 ANQGSEA. Trimming shortened V by 8 bases and J by 1 base, and 11 bases separated the two germline ends. This CDR3 has 12 residues. The DNA of the CDR3 is TGCAGCTTAAGCTCAGCGAACACTGAAGCTTTCTTT. Its protein product is CSLSSANTEAFF.

The CDR3 loop reads CSAKGGANTEAFF. The CDR3 DNA sequence: TGCAGTGCTAAGGGGGGGGCAAACACTGAAGCTTTCTTT. The genes are TRBV20-1 and TRBJ1-1; tentatively, D is TRBD1 (6 bases). Germline-derived CDR1 and CDR2 are DFQATT and SNEGSKA (reference sequence). This CDR3 is 13 amino acids long. Trimming stripped 4 bases from V and 2 bases from J, with 11 bases between.

The rearrangement links TRBV7-2 to TRBJ2-5, with 8 bases fitting TRBD1. This CDR3 is built from 16 residues. Germline V lookup: CDR1 SGHTA, CDR2 FQGNSA. The V gene end was trimmed by 5 bases and the J gene end by 2 bases; junction bases not matched to a gene: 10. The DNA of the CDR3 is TGTGCCAGCAGCCGGATTGACAGGGGCCCTCAAGAGACCCAGTACTTC. Translating gives CASSRIDRGPQETQYF.

This clonotype was detected ten times or more. The CDR3 DNA reads as TGCAGTGCTAACACAGGGATCTTTGGCTACACCTTC. Protein sequence: CSANTGIFGYTF. The gene calls are TRBV20-1 and TRBJ1-2, with TRBD1 as a possible D gene (6 bases). CDR3 length: 12 amino acids. Germline V gives CDR1 DFQATT, CDR2 SNEGSKA (reference sequence). V was clipped by 4 bases and J by 7 bases, with 13 bases between them.

This clonotype was seen at least ten times. The chain has TRBV7-2 and TRBJ1-2, with TRBD1 as a possible D gene (5 bases). The germline gives CDR1 SGHTA, CDR2 FQGNSA. CDR3 size: 13 residues. With 1 base removed from V and 7 bases from J, the gap between germline ends came to 10 bases. The CDR3 loop reads CASSLEGRLGYTF. Here the CDR3 DNA reads TGTGCCAGCAGCTTAGAGGGGAGGCTTGGCTACACCTTC.

This clonotype was seen at least ten times. This chain joins TRBV12-5 and TRBJ1-5; D is uncertain. CDR3 length equals 13 residues. V was shortened by 3 bases and J by 4 bases, with 7 bases between the two germline ends. The germline V gene encodes CDR1 LGHNT and CDR2 FRNRAP. The CDR3 region has the DNA TGTGCTAGTGGTTTCGTCCTGAATCAGCCCCAGCATTTT. Amino acids: CASGFVLNQPQHF.